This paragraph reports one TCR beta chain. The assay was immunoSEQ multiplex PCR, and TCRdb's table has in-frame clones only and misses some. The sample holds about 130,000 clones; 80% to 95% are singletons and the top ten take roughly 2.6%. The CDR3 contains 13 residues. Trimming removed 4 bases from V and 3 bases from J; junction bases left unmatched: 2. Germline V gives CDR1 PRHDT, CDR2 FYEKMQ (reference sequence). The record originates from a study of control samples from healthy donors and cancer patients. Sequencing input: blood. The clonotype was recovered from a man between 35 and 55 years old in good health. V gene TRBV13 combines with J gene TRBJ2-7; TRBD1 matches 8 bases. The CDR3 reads CASSSRGLYEQYF. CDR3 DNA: TGTGCCAGCAGCTCCAGGGGGCTCTACGAGCAGTACTTC. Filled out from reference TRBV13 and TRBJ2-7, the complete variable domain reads AAGVIQSPRHLIKEKRETATLKCYPIPRHDTVYWYQQGPGQDPQFLISFYEKMQSDKGSIPDRFSAQQFSDYHSELNMSSLELGDSALYFCASSSRGLYEQYFGPGTRLTVT.